These T cell receptor beta chains were read from a single sample in a study of blood T cell repertoires in COVID-19. Here immunoSEQ multiplex PCR was the method, and the copy in TCRdb shows in-frame clones only, minus some. The sample records approximately 90,000 clones, 60% to 85% being singletons. Sequenced input: peripheral blood. The receptors originated from a human donor in a cohort sampled during active COVID-19. Both conserved end residues are part of each CDR3. D genes are given only for firm matches. Not every row has a clone size; where given, it reads once, few, many or a size class.

CDR3aa: CASSDSSGGNEQFF
CDR3nt: TGTGCCAGCAGTGACTCGAGCGGGGGGAATGAGCAGTTCTTC
v_gene: TRBV6-4
abundance: once
d_gene: TRBD2
j_gene: TRBJ2-1

CDR3aa: CSASPRTGSYEQYF
CDR3nt: TGCAGTGCTAGTCCTCGGACAGGTTCCTACGAGCAGTACTTC
v_gene: TRBV20-1
abundance: NA
d_gene: TRBD1
j_gene: TRBJ2-7

CDR3aa: CSVSRGAGGPNEQFF
CDR3nt: TGCAGCGTTAGTAGGGGAGCGGGAGGGCCTAATGAGCAGTTCTTC
v_gene: TRBV29-1
abundance: NA
d_gene: TRBD2
j_gene: TRBJ2-1

CDR3aa: CASSYSGSTDTQYF
CDR3nt: TGTGCCAGCAGTTACTCCGGTAGCACAGATACGCAGTATTTT
v_gene: TRBV6-5
abundance: NA
d_gene: NA
j_gene: TRBJ2-3

CDR3aa: CAISPGQGNQPQHF
CDR3nt: TGTGCCATCAGTCCGGGACAGGGTAATCAGCCCCAGCATTTT
v_gene: TRBV10-3
abundance: few
d_gene: TRBD1
j_gene: TRBJ1-5

CDR3aa: CASSPRPGQGGSYEQYF
CDR3nt: TGTGCCAGCAGCCCAAGACCGGGACAGGGGGGCTCCTACGAGCAGTACTTC
v_gene: TRBV7-2
abundance: NA
d_gene: TRBD1
j_gene: TRBJ2-7

CDR3aa: CASSLGTGDWQPQHF
CDR3nt: TGCGCCAGCAGCTTAGGGACAGGGGATTGGCAGCCCCAGCATTTT
v_gene: TRBV5-1
abundance: NA
d_gene: TRBD1
j_gene: TRBJ1-5

CDR3aa: CSVEGPQLVDTQYF
CDR3nt: TGCAGCGTTGAAGGTCCCCAACTAGTAGATACGCAGTATTTT
v_gene: TRBV29-1
abundance: NA
d_gene: NA
j_gene: TRBJ2-3

CDR3aa: CASSPGDRVGETQYF
CDR3nt: TGTGCCAGCAGCCCCGGGGACAGGGTGGGGGAGACCCAGTACTTC
v_gene: TRBV4-2
abundance: NA
d_gene: TRBD1
j_gene: TRBJ2-5

CDR3aa: CATSAAGGYTF
CDR3nt: TGTGCCACCAGTGCCGCCGGGGGCTACACCTTC
v_gene: TRBV24-1
abundance: NA
d_gene: NA
j_gene: TRBJ1-2

CDR3aa: CASSNQGFSDEQYF
CDR3nt: TGTGCCAGCTCAAACCAGGGGTTTTCGGACGAGCAGTACTTC
v_gene: TRBV28
abundance: many
d_gene: NA
j_gene: TRBJ2-7

CDR3aa: CASINWSQGAYEQYF
CDR3nt: TGTGCCAGCATCAACTGGTCACAGGGCGCCTACGAGCAGTACTTC
v_gene: TRBV6-1
abundance: once
d_gene: NA
j_gene: TRBJ2-7

CDR3aa: CASILARRGNEQFF
CDR3nt: TGTGCCAGCATCCTCGCTCGGAGGGGCAATGAGCAGTTCTTC
v_gene: TRBV28
abundance: NA
d_gene: NA
j_gene: TRBJ2-1

CDR3aa: CASSQELSGNTIYF
CDR3nt: TGTGCCAGCAGCCAAGAACTCTCTGGAAACACCATATATTTT
v_gene: TRBV14
abundance: NA
d_gene: NA
j_gene: TRBJ1-3

CDR3aa: CASSFSGWNTGELFF
CDR3nt: TGTGCCAGCAGCTTTAGCGGTTGGAACACCGGGGAGCTGTTTTTT
v_gene: TRBV7-8
abundance: NA
d_gene: NA
j_gene: TRBJ2-2

CDR3aa: CATGQDYTGELFF
CDR3nt: TGTGCCACCGGACAGGACTACACCGGGGAGCTGTTTTTT
v_gene: TRBV24-1
abundance: NA
d_gene: TRBD1
j_gene: TRBJ2-2

CDR3aa: CASSVGTREQFF
CDR3nt: TGTGCCAGCAGCGTCGGGACTAGGGAACAGTTCTTC
v_gene: TRBV25-1
abundance: NA
d_gene: TRBD2
j_gene: TRBJ2-1

CDR3aa: CASSLAWGRGDTEAFF
CDR3nt: TGTGCCAGCAGCTTAGCTTGGGGCAGAGGAGACACTGAAGCTTTCTTT
v_gene: TRBV7-8
abundance: NA
d_gene: NA
j_gene: TRBJ1-1

CDR3aa: CAWSLQETQYF
CDR3nt: TGTGCCTGGAGTCTCCAAGAGACCCAGTACTTC
v_gene: TRBV30
abundance: NA
d_gene: NA
j_gene: TRBJ2-5

CDR3aa: CASSLRTSGRVSQYF
CDR3nt: TGTGCCAGCAGTCTCAGGACTAGCGGGAGAGTTTCGCAGTATTTT
v_gene: TRBV27
abundance: NA
d_gene: TRBD2
j_gene: TRBJ2-3

CDR3aa: CASSPTGLAYNEQFF
CDR3nt: TGTGCCAGCAGCCCCACGGGACTGGCCTACAATGAGCAGTTCTTC
v_gene: TRBV7-2
abundance: NA
d_gene: NA
j_gene: TRBJ2-1

CDR3aa: CASSSPWSGSGETQYF
CDR3nt: TGCGCCAGCAGCTCCCCGTGGAGCGGGAGTGGAGAGACCCAGTACTTC
v_gene: TRBV5-1
abundance: NA
d_gene: TRBD2
j_gene: TRBJ2-5

CDR3aa: CASSLRTGLGNSPLHF
CDR3nt: TGTGCCAGCAGCCTCCGGACGGGACTGGGAAATTCACCCCTCCACTTT
v_gene: TRBV5-4
abundance: NA
d_gene: NA
j_gene: TRBJ1-6

CDR3aa: CASSQDVAHNEQFF
CDR3nt: TGTGCCAGCAGCCAAGATGTGGCCCACAATGAGCAGTTCTTC
v_gene: TRBV3-1/TRBV3-2
abundance: NA
d_gene: NA
j_gene: TRBJ2-1

CDR3aa: CASSHGIRSEQFF
CDR3nt: TGCGCCAGCAGCCACGGGATTCGGAGTGAGCAGTTCTTC
v_gene: TRBV4-1
abundance: NA
d_gene: NA
j_gene: TRBJ2-1

CDR3aa: CASSPSGGQGDEQYF
CDR3nt: TGTGCCAGCAGCCCCTCTGGGGGACAGGGGGACGAGCAGTACTTC
v_gene: TRBV7-9
abundance: NA
d_gene: TRBD1
j_gene: TRBJ2-7

CDR3aa: CASSPTVTRVQPQHF
CDR3nt: TGTGCCAGCAGTCCGACAGTGACTAGGGTTCAGCCCCAGCATTTT
v_gene: TRBV6-5
abundance: few
d_gene: NA
j_gene: TRBJ1-5

CDR3aa: CASAFPQGEAFF
CDR3nt: TGTGCTAGTGCCTTCCCCCAGGGTGAAGCTTTCTTT
v_gene: TRBV12-5
abundance: few
d_gene: NA
j_gene: TRBJ1-1

CDR3aa: CASSRRTSGANTGELFF
CDR3nt: TGTGCCAGCTCACGAAGGACTAGCGGAGCGAACACCGGGGAGCTGTTTTTT
v_gene: TRBV18
abundance: few
d_gene: TRBD2
j_gene: TRBJ2-2

CDR3aa: CASSPLGGGDQPQHF
CDR3nt: TGTGCCAGCAGTCCACTGGGGGGAGGTGATCAGCCCCAGCATTTT
v_gene: TRBV28
abundance: NA
d_gene: NA
j_gene: TRBJ1-5

CDR3aa: CASSLGRDIPYEQYF
CDR3nt: TGTGCCAGCAGCTTGGGCAGGGATATCCCCTACGAGCAGTACTTC
v_gene: TRBV7-8
abundance: NA
d_gene: NA
j_gene: TRBJ2-7

CDR3aa: CASSLRLLAGGPRNEQFF
CDR3nt: TGTGCCAGCAGTCTTAGGCTACTAGCGGGAGGGCCGAGGAATGAGCAGTTCTTC
v_gene: TRBV28
abundance: NA
d_gene: TRBD2
j_gene: TRBJ2-1

CDR3aa: CATISTGKGKTQYF
CDR3nt: TGTGCCACCATTTCCACGGGGAAGGGAAAGACCCAGTACTTC
v_gene: TRBV28
abundance: NA
d_gene: NA
j_gene: TRBJ2-5

CDR3aa: CASSQGLAGVYEQYF
CDR3nt: TGCGCCAGCAGCCAGGGACTAGCGGGAGTCTACGAGCAGTACTTC
v_gene: TRBV4-3
abundance: few
d_gene: TRBD2
j_gene: TRBJ2-7

CDR3aa: CASSAQGAAYEQYF
CDR3nt: TGTGCCAGCAGTGCACAGGGGGCGGCTTACGAGCAGTACTTC
v_gene: TRBV25-1
abundance: NA
d_gene: TRBD1
j_gene: TRBJ2-7

CDR3aa: CASSNGPGQGFEKLFF
CDR3nt: TGTGCCAGCAGCAACGGACCCGGACAGGGGTTTGAAAAACTGTTTTTT
v_gene: TRBV28
abundance: NA
d_gene: TRBD1
j_gene: TRBJ1-4

CDR3aa: CASSTPGQGALTEAFF
CDR3nt: TGTGCCAGCAGCACTCCGGGACAGGGGGCCCTTACTGAAGCTTTCTTT
v_gene: TRBV7-2
abundance: once
d_gene: TRBD1
j_gene: TRBJ1-1

CDR3aa: CASGFGLAGEWYNEQFF
CDR3nt: TGTGCTAGTGGTTTTGGACTAGCGGGAGAGTGGTACAATGAGCAGTTCTTC
v_gene: TRBV12-5
abundance: NA
d_gene: TRBD2
j_gene: TRBJ2-1

CDR3aa: CAISGSLDRESGELFF
CDR3nt: TGTGCCATCAGTGGTTCTTTGGACAGGGAGTCCGGGGAGCTGTTTTTT
v_gene: TRBV10-3
abundance: NA
d_gene: TRBD1
j_gene: TRBJ2-2

CDR3aa: CASSLGLAGIGEQYF
CDR3nt: TGTGCCAGCTCACTGGGACTAGCGGGAATCGGCGAGCAGTACTTC
v_gene: TRBV18
abundance: NA
d_gene: TRBD2
j_gene: TRBJ2-7

CDR3aa: CSAQDNEQFF
CDR3nt: TGCAGTGCCCAGGATAATGAGCAGTTCTTC
v_gene: TRBV20-1
abundance: NA
d_gene: NA
j_gene: TRBJ2-1

CDR3aa: CASSVDARGQGDNGYTF
CDR3nt: TGTGCCAGCAGCGTAGACGCAAGGGGCCAAGGGGACAATGGCTACACCTTC
v_gene: TRBV9
abundance: NA
d_gene: NA
j_gene: TRBJ1-2

CDR3aa: CASNREAKNIQYF
CDR3nt: TGTGCCAGCAACAGAGAAGCCAAAAACATTCAGTACTTC
v_gene: TRBV28
abundance: NA
d_gene: NA
j_gene: TRBJ2-4

CDR3aa: CATSRDASGRDTGELFF
CDR3nt: TGTGCCACCAGCAGAGATGCCAGCGGGAGAGACACCGGGGAGCTGTTTTTT
v_gene: TRBV15
abundance: NA
d_gene: TRBD2
j_gene: TRBJ2-2

CDR3aa: CASSRGLGLAGKSSYEQYF
CDR3nt: TGTGCCAGCAGCCGGGGGTTGGGACTAGCGGGAAAGAGCTCCTACGAGCAGTACTTC
v_gene: TRBV13
abundance: NA
d_gene: TRBD2
j_gene: TRBJ2-7

CDR3aa: CASSPQEDGYTF
CDR3nt: TGTGCCAGCAGTCCCCAGGAAGATGGCTACACCTTC
v_gene: TRBV28
abundance: NA
d_gene: NA
j_gene: TRBJ1-2

CDR3aa: CASSRGQGGDTQYF
CDR3nt: TGCGCCAGCAGCAGGGGACAGGGCGGAGATACGCAGTATTTT
v_gene: TRBV5-1
abundance: NA
d_gene: TRBD1
j_gene: TRBJ2-3

CDR3aa: CASGNRGGYGYTF
CDR3nt: TGTGCCAGCGGCAACAGGGGTGGCTATGGCTACACCTTC
v_gene: TRBV27
abundance: once
d_gene: TRBD1
j_gene: TRBJ1-2

CDR3aa: CASSLLSSGRAGETQYF
CDR3nt: TGTGCCAGCAGTTTATTATCTAGCGGGAGGGCAGGGGAGACCCAGTACTTC
v_gene: TRBV28
abundance: NA
d_gene: TRBD2
j_gene: TRBJ2-5

CDR3aa: CASSRGLAGGPETQYF
CDR3nt: TGTGCCAGCAGCCGTGGACTAGCGGGAGGGCCGGAGACCCAGTACTTC
v_gene: TRBV14
abundance: few
d_gene: TRBD2
j_gene: TRBJ2-5

CDR3aa: CASSPTQETQYF
CDR3nt: TGTGCCAGCAGCCCGACACAAGAGACCCAGTACTTC
v_gene: TRBV6-5
abundance: NA
d_gene: NA
j_gene: TRBJ2-5

CDR3aa: CASSEGGMNTEAFF
CDR3nt: TGTGCCAGCAGCGAGGGGGGGATGAACACTGAAGCTTTCTTT
v_gene: TRBV28
abundance: NA
d_gene: NA
j_gene: TRBJ1-1

CDR3aa: CASSPRGRGEQYF
CDR3nt: TGCGCCAGCAGCCCTAGGGGCAGGGGCGAGCAGTACTTC
v_gene: TRBV4-3
abundance: NA
d_gene: NA
j_gene: TRBJ2-7